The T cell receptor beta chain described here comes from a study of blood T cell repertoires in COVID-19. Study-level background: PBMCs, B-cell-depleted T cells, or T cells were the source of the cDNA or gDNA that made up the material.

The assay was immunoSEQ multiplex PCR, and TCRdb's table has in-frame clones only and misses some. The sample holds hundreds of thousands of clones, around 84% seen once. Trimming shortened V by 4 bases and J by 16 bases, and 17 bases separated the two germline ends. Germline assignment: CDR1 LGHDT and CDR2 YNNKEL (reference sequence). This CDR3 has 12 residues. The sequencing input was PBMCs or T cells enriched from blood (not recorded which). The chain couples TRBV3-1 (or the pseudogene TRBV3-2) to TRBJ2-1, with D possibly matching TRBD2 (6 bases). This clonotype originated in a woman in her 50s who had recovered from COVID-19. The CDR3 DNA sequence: TGTGCCAGCAGCCCGGAGCGGGCGGCTCTTTTCTTC. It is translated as CASSPERAALFF.